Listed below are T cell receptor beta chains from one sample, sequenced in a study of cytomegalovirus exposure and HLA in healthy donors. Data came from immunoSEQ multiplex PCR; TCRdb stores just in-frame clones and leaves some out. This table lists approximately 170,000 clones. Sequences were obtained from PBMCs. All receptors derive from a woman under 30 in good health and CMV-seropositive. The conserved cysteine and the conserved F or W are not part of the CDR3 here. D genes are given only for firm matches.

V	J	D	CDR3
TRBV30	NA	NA	AWSVQDAIQHYEQY
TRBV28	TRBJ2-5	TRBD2	ASRLTSGRTETQY
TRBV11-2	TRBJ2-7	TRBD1	ASSRGQGSYEQY
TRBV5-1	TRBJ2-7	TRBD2	ASSGTSGSYEQY
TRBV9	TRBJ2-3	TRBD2	ASSVVAGGTDTQY
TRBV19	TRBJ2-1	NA	ASSIRSLANEQF
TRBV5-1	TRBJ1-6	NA	ASSLPVDNSPLH
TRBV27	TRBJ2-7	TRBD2	ASSLSSGSLTYEQY
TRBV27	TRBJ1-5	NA	ASSWNGGGNQPQH
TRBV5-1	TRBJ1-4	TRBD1	ASSSGQGTNEKLF
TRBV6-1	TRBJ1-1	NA	ASSEVGQGARF
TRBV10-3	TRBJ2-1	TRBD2	AISEGTSGGEVQF
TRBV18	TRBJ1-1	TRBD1	ASSSRTGLNTEAF
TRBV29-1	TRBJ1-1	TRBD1	SVGGGGRLNTEAF
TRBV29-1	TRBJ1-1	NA	SVGSLDTEAF
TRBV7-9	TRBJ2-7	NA	ASSLAARLRY
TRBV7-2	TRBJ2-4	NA	ASTDAGVGKNIQY
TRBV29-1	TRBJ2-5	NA	SVELGGLRETQY
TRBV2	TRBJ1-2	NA	ASSQSGDGYT
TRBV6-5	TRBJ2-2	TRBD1	ASSPGQGTGELF
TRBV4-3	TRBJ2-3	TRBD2	ASSQVVAGGSDTQY
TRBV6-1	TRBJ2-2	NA	ATVGGRAGPGELF
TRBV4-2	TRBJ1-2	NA	ASSHPDKNYGYT
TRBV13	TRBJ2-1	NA	ASSLEGPLSYNEQF
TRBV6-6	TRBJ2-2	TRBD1	ASTDRGITGELF
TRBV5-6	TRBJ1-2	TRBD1	ASSVWDRGRGYT
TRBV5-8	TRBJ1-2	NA	ASSTELTALPFYGYT
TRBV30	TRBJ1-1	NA	AWRGGAKNTEAF